The sequence of this TCR beta chain was determined in a study of PD-1 blockade in classical Hodgkin lymphoma. Each patient experienced a relapse that followed autologous stem cell transplantation, and brentuximab vedotin exposure varied. Findings and caveats of the study: Significantly greater TCR diversity emerged by C4D1 in CD4+ cells but not CD8+ cells. Prior therapy or disease activity may underlie the repertoire differences, whose causes remain undefined. Initiation of nivolumab under 1 year after ASCT led to exclusion of patients.

Profiled with immunoSEQ multiplex PCR; TCRdb holds only in-frame clones, not every one. This table has 46,000 or so clones, about three quarters appearing once. The V gene's germline CDR1 is SQVTM and CDR2 ANQGSEA. There are 13 residues in the CDR3. J lost 2 bases, V lost 7 bases, and 7 bases had no gene match. With regard to this clone: Its antigen is still unknown.

The sequencing here drew on peripheral blood mononuclear cells (PBMCs), taken at baseline. This TCR came from a human donor with classical Hodgkin lymphoma. This rearrangement joins TRBV29-1 to TRBJ2-7, with TRBD1 identical over 8 bases. Here the CDR3 DNA reads TGCAGCGGTTCCGGGACAGGAGCCTACGAGCAGTACTTC. This translates into CSGSGTGAYEQYF.